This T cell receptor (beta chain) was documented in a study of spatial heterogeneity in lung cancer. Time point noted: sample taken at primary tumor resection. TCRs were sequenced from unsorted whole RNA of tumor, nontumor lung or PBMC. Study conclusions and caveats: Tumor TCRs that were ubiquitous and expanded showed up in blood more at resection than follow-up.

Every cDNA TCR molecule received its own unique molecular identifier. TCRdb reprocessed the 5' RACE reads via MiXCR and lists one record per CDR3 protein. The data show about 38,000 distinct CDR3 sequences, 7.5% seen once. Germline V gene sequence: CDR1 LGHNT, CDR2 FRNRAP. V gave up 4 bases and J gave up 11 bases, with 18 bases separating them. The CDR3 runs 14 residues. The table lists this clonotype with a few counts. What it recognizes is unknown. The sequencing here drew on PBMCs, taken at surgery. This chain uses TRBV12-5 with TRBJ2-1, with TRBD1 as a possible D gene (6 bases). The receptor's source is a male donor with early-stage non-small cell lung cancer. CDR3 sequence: CASGSTPTGQKQFF. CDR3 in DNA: TGTGCTAGTGGTTCGACCCCGACAGGTCAGAAGCAGTTCTTC.